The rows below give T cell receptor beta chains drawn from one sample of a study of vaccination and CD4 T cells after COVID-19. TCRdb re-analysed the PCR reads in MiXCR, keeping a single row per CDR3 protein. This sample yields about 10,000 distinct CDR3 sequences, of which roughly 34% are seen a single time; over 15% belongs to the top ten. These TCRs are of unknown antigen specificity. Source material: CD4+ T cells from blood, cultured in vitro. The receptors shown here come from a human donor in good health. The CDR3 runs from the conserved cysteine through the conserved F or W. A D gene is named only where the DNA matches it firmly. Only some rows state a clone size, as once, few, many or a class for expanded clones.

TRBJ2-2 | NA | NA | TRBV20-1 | CSAINLSGELFF | TGCAGTGCTATCAACCTCTCCGGGGAGCTGTTTTTT
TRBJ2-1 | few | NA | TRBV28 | CASSLVGSSYNEQFF | TGTGCCAGCAGTTTAGTCGGGAGTTCCTACAATGAGCAGTTCTTC
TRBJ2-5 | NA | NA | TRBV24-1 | CATSDRGNGETQYF | TGTGCCACCAGTGACCGGGGTAACGGGGAGACCCAGTACTTC
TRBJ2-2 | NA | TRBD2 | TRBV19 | CASRPVAGGPPGELFF | TGTGCCAGTAGACCCGTAGCGGGAGGGCCCCCCGGGGAGCTGTTTTTT
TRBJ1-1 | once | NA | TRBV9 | CASSGGPIYTEAFF | TGTGCCAGCAGCGGAGGACCAATTTACACTGAAGCTTTCTTT
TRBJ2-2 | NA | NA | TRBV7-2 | CASSFTIGGATGELFF | TGTGCCAGCAGCTTTACGATTGGAGGGGCTACCGGGGAGCTGTTTTTT
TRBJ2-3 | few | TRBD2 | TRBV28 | CASSLWRLAGPRTQADTQYF | TGTGCCAGCAGTTTATGGAGGCTAGCGGGACCCCGAACGCAGGCGGATACGCAGTATTTT
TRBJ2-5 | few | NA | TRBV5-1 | CASSLGVQETQYF | TGCGCCAGCAGCTTGGGTGTACAAGAGACCCAGTACTTC
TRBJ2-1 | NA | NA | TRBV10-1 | CASSEVEEPNPTNEQFF | TGCGCCAGCAGTGAGGTGGAAGAGCCAAATCCGACAAATGAGCAGTTCTTC
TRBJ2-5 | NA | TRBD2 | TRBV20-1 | CSAKPPQAGVGETQYF | TGCAGTGCTAAGCCCCCCCAAGCGGGAGTTGGAGAGACCCAGTACTTC
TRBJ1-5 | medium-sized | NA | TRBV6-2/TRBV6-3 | CASSYDSLNQPQHF | TGTGCCAGCAGTTACGACAGTCTCAATCAGCCCCAGCATTTT
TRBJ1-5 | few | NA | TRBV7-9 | CASSFQGTNQPQHF | TGTGCCAGCAGCTTCCAGGGAACTAATCAGCCCCAGCATTTT
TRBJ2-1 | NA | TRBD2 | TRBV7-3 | CASSLEGTSGRNEQFF | TGTGCCAGCAGCTTAGAGGGGACTAGCGGGAGAAATGAGCAGTTCTTC
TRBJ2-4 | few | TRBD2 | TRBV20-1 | CSAREIAGGNIQYF | TGCAGTGCTAGAGAAATAGCGGGAGGGAACATTCAGTACTTC
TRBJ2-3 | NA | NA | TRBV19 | CASRVRDGTDTQYF | TGTGCCAGTAGAGTCAGGGACGGCACAGATACGCAGTATTTT
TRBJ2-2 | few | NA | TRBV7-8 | CASSLYEQGRGGELFF | TGTGCCAGCAGCCTTTACGAACAGGGTCGGGGCGGGGAGCTGTTTTTT
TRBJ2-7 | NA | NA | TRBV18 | CASSPHEPGTTYEQYF | TGTGCCAGCTCACCCCACGAGCCGGGAACCACCTACGAGCAGTACTTC
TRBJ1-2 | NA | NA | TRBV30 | CACIKDRRYGYTF | TGTGCCTGCATCAAAGACAGGCGTTATGGCTACACCTTC
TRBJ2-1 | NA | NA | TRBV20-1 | CSAIPSGTPTFEQFF | TGCAGTGCCATTCCTTCCGGGACCCCTACTTTTGAGCAGTTCTTC
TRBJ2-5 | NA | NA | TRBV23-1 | CATSPSGTQYF | TGCGCCACCTCACCGAGTGGGACCCAGTACTTC
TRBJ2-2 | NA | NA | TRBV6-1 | CASSEAPDTGELFF | TGTGCCAGCAGTGAAGCTCCAGATACCGGGGAGCTGTTTTTT
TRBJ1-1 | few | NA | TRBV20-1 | CSGTDMNTEAFF | TGCAGTGGGACGGACATGAACACTGAAGCTTTCTTT
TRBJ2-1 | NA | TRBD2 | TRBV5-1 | CASWGLAGVEQFF | TGCGCCAGCTGGGGACTAGCGGGAGTAGAGCAGTTCTTC
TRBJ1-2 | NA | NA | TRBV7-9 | CASTIGQGRHGYTF | TGTGCCAGCACCATCGGGCAGGGAAGGCATGGCTACACCTTC
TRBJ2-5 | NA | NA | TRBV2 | CASKVETQYF | TGTGCCAGCAAGGTAGAGACCCAGTACTTC
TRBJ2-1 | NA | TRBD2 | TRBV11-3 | CASSLGGSTYNEQFF | TGTGCCAGCAGCTTAGGCGGGAGTACCTACAATGAGCAGTTCTTC
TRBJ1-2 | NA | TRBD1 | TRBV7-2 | CASSSGQGAWGYTF | TGTGCCAGCAGCTCAGGGCAGGGGGCTTGGGGCTACACCTTC
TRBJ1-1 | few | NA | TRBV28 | CASSFGYTEAFF | TGTGCCAGCAGTTTTGGATACACTGAAGCTTTCTTT
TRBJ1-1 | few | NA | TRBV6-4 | CASSETANTEAFF | TGTGCCAGCAGCGAGACGGCGAACACTGAAGCTTTCTTT
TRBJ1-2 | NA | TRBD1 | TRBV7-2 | CASSEPLQGFVGYTF | TGTGCCAGCAGCGAGCCACTACAGGGGTTTGTGGGCTACACCTTC
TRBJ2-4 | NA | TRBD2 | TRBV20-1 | CSASSFWGGRDIQYF | TGCAGTGCTAGTAGTTTTTGGGGAGGGAGGGACATTCAGTACTTC
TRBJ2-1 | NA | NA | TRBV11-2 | CASSLQGNEQFF | TGTGCCAGCAGCCTACAGGGTAATGAGCAGTTCTTC
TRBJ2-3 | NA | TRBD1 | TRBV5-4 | CASSLARGQGGTDTQYF | TGTGCCAGCAGCTTGGCTAGGGGACAGGGAGGCACAGATACGCAGTATTTT
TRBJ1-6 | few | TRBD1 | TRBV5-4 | CASSLATGVTPLHF | TGTGCCAGCAGCTTGGCCACAGGGGTAACACCCCTCCACTTT
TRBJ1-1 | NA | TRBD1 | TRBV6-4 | CASRPQGVGTEAFF | TGTGCCAGCAGGCCCCAGGGGGTAGGTACTGAAGCTTTCTTT
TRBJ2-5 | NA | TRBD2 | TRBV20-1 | CSARERLAGAQETQYF | TGCAGTGCTAGAGAACGACTAGCCGGTGCCCAAGAGACCCAGTACTTC
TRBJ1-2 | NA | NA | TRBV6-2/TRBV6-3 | CASSYPPRTGGYTF | TGTGCCAGCAGTTACCCGCCGAGGACGGGTGGCTACACCTTC
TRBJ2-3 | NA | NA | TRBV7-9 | CASSLPWQGNTDTQYF | TGTGCCAGCAGCTTACCTTGGCAGGGGAACACAGATACGCAGTATTTT
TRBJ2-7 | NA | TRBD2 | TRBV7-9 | CASSLELAGGSTLLYEQYF | TGTGCCAGCAGCTTAGAACTAGCGGGAGGGTCAACTCTCCTCTACGAGCAGTACTTC
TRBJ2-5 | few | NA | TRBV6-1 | CATDPGSKTQYF | TGTGCCACTGACCCCGGTTCGAAGACCCAGTACTTC
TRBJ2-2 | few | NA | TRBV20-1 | CSARDGAANTGELFF | TGCAGTGCTAGAGATGGGGCAGCGAACACCGGGGAGCTGTTTTTT